These 14 T cell receptor beta chains were sequenced from one sample in a study of control samples from healthy donors and cancer patients. The table came from immunoSEQ multiplex PCR; TCRdb's copy has only in-frame clones and leaves some out. The sample consists of some 410,000 clones, 75% to 95% of them appearing once. Material: PBMCs. These receptors were obtained from a man aged 40-49 years with head and neck cancer.

This chain joins TRBV27 and TRBJ2-1, with D tentatively TRBD2 (6 bases). The germline V gene has CDR1 MNHEY and CDR2 SMNVEV (reference sequence). Trimming cost V 8 bases and J 0 bases, with 26 bases left between them. The CDR3 spans 19 residues. The CDR3 loop is CASVRFGTSPVSSYNEQFF. CDR3 coding DNA: TGTGCCAGCGTAAGATTCGGGACTTCTCCCGTGAGCTCCTACAATGAGCAGTTCTTC.

This clone was picked up many times. The chain recombines TRBV11-3 with TRBJ2-2; D is possibly TRBD1 (6 bases). V lost 5 bases and J lost 3, with 10 bases in between. This CDR3 has 14 residues. Germline V gives CDR1 SGHNT, CDR2 YENEEA. The CDR3 loop is CASSQQGDTGELFF. CDR3 coding DNA: TGTGCCAGCAGCCAACAGGGTGACACCGGGGAGCTGTTTTTT.

The chain carries TRBV27 and TRBJ1-6; D unclear. Germline assignment: CDR1 MNHEY and CDR2 SMNVEV (reference sequence). V was trimmed by 3 bases and J by 0 bases, leaving 15 bases between them. CDR3 size: 18 residues. The CDR3 sequence: CASSFGGQSLSYNSPLHF. The CDR3 nucleotides read TGTGCCAGCAGTTTTGGAGGCCAGAGTCTCTCCTATAATTCACCCCTCCACTTT.

The rearrangement links TRBV24-1 to TRBJ2-1, with D possibly being TRBD1 (6 bases). The CDR3 is 18 amino acids. Germline-derived CDR1 and CDR2 are KGHDR and SFDVKD. Trimming took off 1 base at V and 6 bases at J, with 21 bases between the two ends. The CDR3 DNA reads TGTGCCACCAGTGATTTACAGTGGGGGCCGCGTGGGCCCAATGAGCAGTTCTTC. Residues: CATSDLQWGPRGPNEQFF.

This chain connects TRBV7-2 to TRBJ1-2, with 8 bases fitting TRBD1. This CDR3 is built from 14 residues. After removal of 5 bases from V and 1 base from J, the junction contained 3 bases not matched to a gene. Per the germline V gene, CDR1 is SGHTA and CDR2 is FQGNSA. The CDR3 is CASSPQGDNYGYTF. The CDR3 DNA is TGTGCCAGCAGCCCACAGGGGGATAACTATGGCTACACCTTC.

The chain employs TRBV7-3 and TRBJ2-2, with D tentatively TRBD1 (5 bases). In germline, CDR1 is SGHTA, CDR2 FQGTGA. V was cut by 6 bases and J by 4 bases, with 12 bases left in between. The CDR3 totals 14 residues. The CDR3 nucleotides read TGTGCCAGCAGTTCCCGACAGTCCACCGGGGAGCTGTTTTTT. It is translated as CASSSRQSTGELFF.

This clone is a singleton in its sample. This rearrangement joins TRBV7-9 to TRBJ2-3; D possibly corresponds to TRBD2 (6 bases). The CDR3 contains 16 residues. Between the trimmed V and J ends, which lost 1 base and 0 bases, there was a span of 11 bases. The germline V gene encodes CDR1 SEHNR and CDR2 FQNEAQ (reference sequence). For the CDR3, the DNA is TGTGCCAGCAGCTTAGGTCTAGCGTATAGCACAGATACGCAGTATTTT. Protein product: CASSLGLAYSTDTQYF.

The CDR3 DNA follows: TGTGCCAGCAGCCAAGATCGTGCAGGGAGCTACGAGCAGTACTTC. Protein product: CASSQDRAGSYEQYF. V usage is TRBV4-2 and J usage is TRBJ2-7; possibly TRBD1 or TRBD2 for D (5 bases each). The CDR3 length is 15 residues. CDR1 and CDR2 from the germline V gene are LGHNA and YNFKEQ. V dropped 0 bases and J dropped 3 bases, with 12 bases sitting between them.

This clone appeared a few times. The V gene is TRBV19, the J gene TRBJ1-5, with TRBD1 as a possible D gene (6 bases). Germline V lookup: CDR1 LNHDA, CDR2 SQIVND (reference sequence). The CDR3 runs to 14 residues. V lost 6 bases to trimming and J lost 6 bases, with 15 bases between them. CDR3 sequence reads: CASSHPLRGQPQHF. CDR3 DNA sequence: TGTGCCAGTAGCCACCCCCTCAGGGGTCAGCCCCAGCATTTT.

V gene TRBV25-1 combines with J gene TRBJ2-6; no firm D call. CDR3 size: 15 residues. Germline V gene data show CDR1 as MGHDK and CDR2 as SYGVNS. Trimming removed 1 base from V and 1 base from J, with 5 bases in between. This CDR3 reads CASSESGSGANVLTF. Here the CDR3 DNA reads TGTGCCAGCAGTGAATCCGGATCTGGGGCCAACGTCCTGACTTTC.

V gene TRBV3-1 (or the pseudogene TRBV3-2) combines with J gene TRBJ2-7, with 11 bases fitting TRBD1. V shed 4 bases and J 4 bases; nucleotides not matched to a gene: 3. CDR1 and CDR2 from the germline V gene are LGHDT and YNNKEL (reference sequence). The CDR3 has 14 amino acids. DNA for the CDR3: TGTGCCAGCAGCCTAGGACAGGGGGCATACGAGCAGTACTTC. Residues: CASSLGQGAYEQYF.

In its sample, this clone was seen a few times. The missing conserved phenylalanine or tryptophan at the end of this CDR3 makes a read error likely. No DNA is shown, since the ends of the CDR3 on it are uncertain; the CDR3 is the one TCRdb lists. This rearrangement joins TRBV7-3 to TRBJ2-7; TRBD2 is the table's D call and was not checked against the DNA. Ends included, the CDR3 has 17 residues. Looked up from germline, CDR1 is SGHTA and CDR2 is FQGTGA. The CDR3 here is CASSFPPPASGRAPKGL.

J is TRBJ2-1 and V is TRBV7-3; a weak D match, TRBD1 (8 bases). V shed 5 bases and J shed 9 bases, with 23 bases lying between them. The CDR3 has 16 amino acids. Germline-derived CDR1 and CDR2 are SGHTA and FQGTGA. CDR3 sequence reads: CASSAQTGDYNSEQFF. Here the CDR3 DNA reads TGTGCCAGCAGCGCCCAGACAGGGGACTATAATAGTGAGCAGTTCTTC.

This chain connects TRBV30 to TRBJ2-2; 8 bases map to TRBD1. This CDR3 region has 15 residues. Germline V gene sequence: CDR1 GTSNPN, CDR2 SVGIG (reference sequence). Trimming at V came to 2 bases and at J to 7 bases, leaving 9 bases not matched to a gene. The CDR3 nucleotides are TGTGCCTGGAGTCATCGGACAGGGTCCTTCGGGGAGCTGTTTTTT. It yields the protein CAWSHRTGSFGELFF.